A single sample gave rise to the 21 T cell receptor beta chains below, sequenced in a study of metastatic and nonmetastatic thyroid tumors. No patient had received any treatment before thyroid surgery. From the PCR reads, TCRdb re-called clones with MiXCR. Found here are some 83,000 clones, around 13% of them singletons; the top ten hold approximately 10%. Input material: tumor tissue. Receptors were obtained from a female donor with papillary thyroid cancer or a benign thyroid nodule (not recorded which). Some clones in this sample may be carry-over from other donors' samples.

This clone was found a few times. V usage is TRBV20-1 and J usage is TRBJ2-7, with 10 nucleotides matching TRBD1. The germline CDR1 and CDR2 sequences are DFQATT and SNEGSKA (reference sequence). J was trimmed by 5 bases and V by 8 bases; bases with no gene match: 18. The CDR3 is 16 amino acids. The chain's CDR3 is CSSGNIGTGEAHEQYF. CDR3 bases: TGCAGTTCTGGTAACATTGGGACAGGGGAGGCCCACGAGCAGTACTTC.

This clone was observed many times. The V and J genes are TRBV7-3 and TRBJ2-5, with 7 nucleotides matching TRBD2. Germline lookup yields CDR1 SGHTA and CDR2 FQGTGA. The CDR3 is 16 residues long. Trimming cost V 5 bases and J 1 base; bases outside gene matches: 10. CDR3 DNA: TGTGCCAGCAGCCGAAGGGCTAGCGGTTTCCAAGAGACCCAGTACTTC. Translation gives CASSRRASGFQETQYF. Full variable domain (rest looked up from reference TRBV7-3 and TRBJ2-5): GAGVSQTPSNKVTEKGKYVELRCDPISGHTALYWYRQSLGQGPEFLIYFQGTGAADDSGLPNDRFFAVRPEGSVSTLKIQRTERGDSAVYLCASSRRASGFQETQYFGPGTRLLVL.

Notes on this clone: This CDR3 is also generated by other DNA sequences in the sample. In DNA, the CDR3 is TGCGCCAGCAGCTCCACCTCGGGTGAGCAGTTCTTC. Translating gives CASSSTSGEQFF. The rearrangement links TRBV5-1 to TRBJ2-1, with D hard to call. Germline V CDR1 and CDR2: SGHRS, YFSETQ. The CDR3 length is 12 residues. The V end lost 3 bases, the J end lost 9 bases, and 10 bases lay between the germline ends.

This CDR3 reads CASSTRDDSYEQYF. The CDR3, as DNA: TGCGCCAGCAGCACCCGGGACGACTCCTACGAGCAGTACTTC. The rearrangement links TRBV4-1 to TRBJ2-7; possibly TRBD1 or TRBD2 for D (5 bases each). The germline CDR1 and CDR2 sequences are MGHRA and YSYEKL. The CDR3 spans 14 residues. V was clipped by 5 bases and J by 0 bases, with 11 bases between them.

This clone has only a few counts. The chain joins TRBV12-3 or TRBV12-4 to TRBJ2-3; no reliable D call. The CDR3 totals 15 residues. Trimming shortened V by 5 bases and J by 7 bases, and 19 bases separated the two germline ends. The CDR3 region has the DNA TGTGCCAGCAGTCCACCGGGCCTTAGGAAAAATACGCAGTATTTT. Protein: CASSPPGLRKNTQYF.

This clone was detected ten times or more. The chain employs TRBV9 and TRBJ2-1; TRBD2 agrees at 7 bases. Per the germline V gene, CDR1 is SGDLS and CDR2 is YYNGEE. CDR3 size: 16 residues. Trimming took 3 bases from V and 2 from J; bases not matched to a gene: 8. The CDR3 DNA follows: TGTGCCAGCAGCGCCTTACTAGCGCGGGCCTACAATGAGCAGTTCTTC. Translating gives CASSALLARAYNEQFF.

This clone was found many times. The genes are TRBV6-1 and TRBJ1-5, with a tentative D call TRBD1 (5 bases). Per the germline V gene, CDR1 is MNHNS and CDR2 is SASEGT. Trimming took 10 bases from V and 11 from J, leaving 21 bases between them. The CDR3 length is 13 residues. The CDR3 DNA sequence: TGTGCCATCGGAGGGGTGGGGTGGATGACCCAGCATTTT. Encoded protein: CAIGGVGWMTQHF.

This clone came up many times. Other DNA sequences in this sample translate to the same CDR3. This chain links TRBV7-3 with TRBJ2-1, with 12 bases aligning to TRBD2. CDR1 and CDR2 (germline): SGHTA, FQGTGA. This CDR3 is 16 amino acids long. Trimming took 4 bases from V and 2 from J; bases not matched to a gene: 3. The CDR3 coding sequence is TGTGCCAGCAGCTCCCTAGCGGGAGGGGCCTACAATGAGCAGTTCTTC. It is translated as CASSSLAGGAYNEQFF.

The chain recombines TRBV11-2 with TRBJ2-3; 8 nucleotides match TRBD1. The V gene end was trimmed by 5 bases and the J gene end by 3 bases; junction bases not matched to a gene: 10. This CDR3 is built from 16 residues. Germline values: CDR1 SGHAT, CDR2 FQNNGV. CDR3 coding DNA: TGTGCCAGCAGCCCGATGACAGGGGTCAGGACAGATACGCAGTATTTT. As protein: CASSPMTGVRTDTQYF.

This clone rates as medium-sized. This chain joins TRBV6-1 and TRBJ1-2; D perhaps matches TRBD1 (5 bases). The CDR3 is made up of 14 amino acids. The germline gives CDR1 MNHNS, CDR2 SASEGT. Trimming cost V 6 bases and J 1 base, with 12 bases left between them. Here the CDR3 DNA reads TGTGCCAGCAGCTACGGGGGGTATAACTATGGCTACACCTTC. It translates to CASSYGGYNYGYTF.

This clone was recorded at least ten times. The chain joins TRBV12-3 or TRBV12-4 to TRBJ2-4; a possible D gene is TRBD2 (5 bases). CDR3 size: 13 residues. Between the trimmed V and J ends, which lost 4 bases and 4 bases, there was a span of 8 bases. DNA for the CDR3: TGTGCCAGCAGTTCAAGCGGAAAAAACATTCAGTACTTC. Translation gives CASSSSGKNIQYF.

In its sample, this clone was seen many times. The chain uses TRBV2 and TRBJ1-1, with D possibly TRBD1 on 5 matching bases. The germline V gene encodes CDR1 SNHLY and CDR2 FYNNEI. With 5 bases removed from V and 11 bases from J, the gap between germline ends came to 15 bases. The CDR3 spans 12 residues. For the CDR3, the DNA is TGTGCCAGCAGTCTCGGGGGGGTTGGGGCTTTCTTT. Translated, it gives CASSLGGVGAFF.

CDR3 sequence (DNA): TGTGCCAGCAGCTTTGGGACAGTGAATTCACCCCTCCACTTT. This codes for CASSFGTVNSPLHF. This chain joins TRBV5-6 and TRBJ1-6; 7 positions agree with TRBD1. This CDR3 spans 14 amino acids. The germline gives CDR1 SGHDT, CDR2 YYEEEE. V shed 2 bases and J 7 bases; nucleotides not matched to a gene: 3.

There are many counts of this clone. The sample contains more than one DNA sequence encoding this CDR3. V and J are TRBV14 and TRBJ2-7, with 8 bases identical to TRBD2. J was trimmed by 2 bases and V by 1 base; bases with no gene match: 16. The CDR3 is 19 amino acids. The germline gives CDR1 SGHDN, CDR2 FVKESK. The CDR3 loop reads CASSQVCLAGLPHPYEQYF. CDR3 DNA: TGTGCCAGCAGCCAAGTGTGTCTAGCGGGCCTCCCCCACCCCTACGAGCAGTACTTC.

Ten or more counts support this clone. This chain joins TRBV20-1 and TRBJ1-2, with TRBD1 as a possible D gene (5 bases). CDR1 is DFQATT, CDR2 SNEGSKA, per germline (reference sequence). V was trimmed by 6 bases and J by 6 bases, leaving 14 bases between them. The CDR3 has 12 residues. This CDR3 reads CSARQFPNGYTF. CDR3 sequence (DNA): TGCAGTGCCAGACAGTTTCCTAATGGCTACACCTTC.

This clone was recorded at least ten times. The rearrangement joins TRBV9 to TRBJ2-1; TRBD2 aligns across 7 bases. Germline CDR1 is SGDLS and CDR2 is YYNGEE. The junction had 14 bases not matched to a gene; V was cut back by 3 bases and J by 8 bases. The CDR3 contains 16 residues. The CDR3 nucleotides are TGTGCCAGCAGCGGCGGGGGAGGCGGGAGCCAGGATGAGCAGTTCTTC. This codes for CASSGGGGGSQDEQFF.

The table lists this clone with many counts. The V and J genes are TRBV6-2 or TRBV6-3 and TRBJ2-7; 8 bases line up with TRBD1. Germline V gene lookup returns CDR1 MNHEY and CDR2 SVGEGT. V gave up 7 bases and J gave up 2 bases; unmatched junction bases: 7. The CDR3 spans 14 residues. The CDR3 region has the DNA TGTGCCAGCAACCAGGACAGGGAAGCCTACGAGCAGTACTTC. Protein product: CASNQDREAYEQYF.

The table lists this clone with a few counts. Mismatch with germline at one junction end may stem from a read error. The chain combines TRBV19 with TRBJ2-1; D remains unclear. The CDR3 length is 17 residues. Germline V gene lookup returns CDR1 LNHDA and CDR2 SQIVND (reference sequence). This CDR3 is CASSIYLRRGSYNEQSF. CDR3 in DNA: TGTGCCAGTAGTATATACCTCCGCCGAGGTTCCTACAATGAGCAGTCCTTC.

The chain links TRBV7-2 to TRBJ2-5; 15 bases are shared with TRBD2. The CDR3 loop spans 17 amino acids. Trimming took 3 bases from V and 7 from J; bases not matched to a gene: 9. Per germline, CDR1 SGHTA and CDR2 FQGNSA. Here the CDR3 reads CASSFAGTSGRRGTQYF. DNA for the CDR3: TGTGCCAGCAGCTTCGCCGGGACTAGCGGGAGGAGGGGGACCCAGTACTTC.

This clone appeared a few times. Different DNA sequences within this sample yield the same CDR3. V and J are TRBV7-9 and TRBJ2-7; TRBD2 is a possible D gene (6 bases). Germline CDR1 is SEHNR and CDR2 is FQNEAQ (reference sequence). Trimming removed 3 bases from V and 6 bases from J, with 9 bases in between. CDR3 length: 12 residues. CDR3 loop: CASSFGGVEQYF. The CDR3 bases are TGTGCCAGCAGCTTCGGGGGAGTCGAGCAGTACTTC.

A note on this clone: Just one base apart from a much larger clone, this may be a read error. The rearrangement uses TRBV9 and TRBJ2-3; weak D call: TRBD1 (5 bases). This CDR3 spans 16 amino acids. From germline, CDR1 is SGDLS and CDR2 YYNGEE. V was trimmed by 4 bases and J by 2 bases, leaving 17 bases between them. CDR3 loop: CASSSQLAQVTDTQYF. The CDR3 region has the DNA TGTGCCAGCAGCTCCCAGTTAGCACAGGTCACAGATACGCAGTATTTT. Using reference TRBV9 and TRBJ2-3 for the parts outside the CDR3, the full variable domain is DSGVTQTPKHLITATGQRVTLRCSPRSGDLSVYWYQQSLDQGLQFLIQYYNGEERAKGNILERFSAQQFPDLHSELNLSSLELGDSALYFCASSSQLAQVTDTQYFGPGTRLTVL.